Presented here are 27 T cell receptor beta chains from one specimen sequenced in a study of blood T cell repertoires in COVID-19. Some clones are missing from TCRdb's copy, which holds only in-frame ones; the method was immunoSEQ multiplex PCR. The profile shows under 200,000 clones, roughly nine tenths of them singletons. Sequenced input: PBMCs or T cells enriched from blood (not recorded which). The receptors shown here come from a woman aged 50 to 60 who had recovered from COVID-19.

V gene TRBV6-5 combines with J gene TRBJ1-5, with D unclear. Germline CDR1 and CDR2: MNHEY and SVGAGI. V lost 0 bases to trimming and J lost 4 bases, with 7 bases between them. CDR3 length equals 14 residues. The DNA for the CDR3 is TGTGCCAGCAGTTACTCCCAGGAAAATCAGCCCCAGCATTTT. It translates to CASSYSQENQPQHF.

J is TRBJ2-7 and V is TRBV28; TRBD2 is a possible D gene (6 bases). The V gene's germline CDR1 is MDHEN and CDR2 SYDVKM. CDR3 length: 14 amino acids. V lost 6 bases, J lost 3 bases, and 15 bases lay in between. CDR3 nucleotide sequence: TGTGCCAGCAGGGCTAGTGGTAGCGGCTACGAGCAGTACTTC. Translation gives CASRASGSGYEQYF.

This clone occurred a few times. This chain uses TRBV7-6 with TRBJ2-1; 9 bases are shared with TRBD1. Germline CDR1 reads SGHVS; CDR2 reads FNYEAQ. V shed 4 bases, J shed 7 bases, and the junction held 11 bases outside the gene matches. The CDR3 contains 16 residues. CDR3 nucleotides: TGTGCCAGCAGCTCATGGGACCGGGACAGGGCGAATGAGCAGTTCTTC. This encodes CASSSWDRDRANEQFF.

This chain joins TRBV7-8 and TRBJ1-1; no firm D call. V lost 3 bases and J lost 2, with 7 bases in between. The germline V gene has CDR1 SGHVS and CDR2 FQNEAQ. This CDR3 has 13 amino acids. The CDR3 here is CASSLGRNTEAFF. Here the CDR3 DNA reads TGTGCCAGCAGCTTGGGCAGAAACACTGAAGCTTTCTTT.

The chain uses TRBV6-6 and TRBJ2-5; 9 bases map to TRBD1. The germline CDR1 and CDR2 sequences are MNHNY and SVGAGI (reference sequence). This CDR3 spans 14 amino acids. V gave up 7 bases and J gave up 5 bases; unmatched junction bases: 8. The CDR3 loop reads CASTFTGGRETQYF. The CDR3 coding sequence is TGTGCCAGCACGTTTACAGGGGGCCGCGAGACCCAGTACTTC.

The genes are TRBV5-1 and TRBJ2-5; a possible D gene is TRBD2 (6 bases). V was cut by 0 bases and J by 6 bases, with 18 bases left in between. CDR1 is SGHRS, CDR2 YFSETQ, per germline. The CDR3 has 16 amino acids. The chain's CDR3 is CASSLVVGGARKTQYF. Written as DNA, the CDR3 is TGCGCCAGCAGCTTGGTAGTCGGCGGGGCGCGGAAGACCCAGTACTTC.

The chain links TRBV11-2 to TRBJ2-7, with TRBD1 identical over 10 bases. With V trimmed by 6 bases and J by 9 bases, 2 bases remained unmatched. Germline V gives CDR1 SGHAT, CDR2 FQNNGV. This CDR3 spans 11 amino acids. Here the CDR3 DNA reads TGTGCCAGCAGGCGGACAGGGGGGCAGTACTTC. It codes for CASRRTGGQYF.

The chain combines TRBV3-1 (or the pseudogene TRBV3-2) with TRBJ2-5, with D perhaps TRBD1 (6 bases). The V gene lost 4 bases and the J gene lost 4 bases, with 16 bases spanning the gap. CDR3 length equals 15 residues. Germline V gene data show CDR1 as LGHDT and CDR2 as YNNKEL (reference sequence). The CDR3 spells CASSPRGRGLETQYF. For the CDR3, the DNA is TGTGCCAGCAGCCCTAGGGGCAGGGGCTTAGAGACCCAGTACTTC.

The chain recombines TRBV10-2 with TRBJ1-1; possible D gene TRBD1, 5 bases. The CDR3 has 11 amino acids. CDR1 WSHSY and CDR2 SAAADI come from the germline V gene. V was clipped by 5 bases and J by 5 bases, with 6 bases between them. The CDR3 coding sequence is TGCGCCAGCAGTCGGGGGACTGAAGCTTTCTTT. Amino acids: CASSRGTEAFF.

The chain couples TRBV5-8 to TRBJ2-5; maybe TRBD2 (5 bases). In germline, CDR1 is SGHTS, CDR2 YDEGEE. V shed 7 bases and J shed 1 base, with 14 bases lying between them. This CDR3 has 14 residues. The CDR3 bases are TGTGCCAGCGGCAGGTTCAGCGGCCAAGAGACCCAGTACTTC. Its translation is CASGRFSGQETQYF.

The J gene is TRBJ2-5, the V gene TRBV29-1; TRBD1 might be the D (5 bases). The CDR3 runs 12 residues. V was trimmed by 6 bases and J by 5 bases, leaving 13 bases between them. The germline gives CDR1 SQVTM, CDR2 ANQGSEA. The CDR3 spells CSVGGQGETQYF. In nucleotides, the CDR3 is TGCAGCGTCGGTGGGCAGGGTGAGACCCAGTACTTC.

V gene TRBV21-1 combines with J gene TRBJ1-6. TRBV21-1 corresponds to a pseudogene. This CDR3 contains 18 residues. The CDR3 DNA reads TGTGCCACCCAAGACTTCCGGGACGGGAGCTCCTATAATTCACCCCTCCACTTT. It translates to CATQDFRDGSSYNSPLHF.

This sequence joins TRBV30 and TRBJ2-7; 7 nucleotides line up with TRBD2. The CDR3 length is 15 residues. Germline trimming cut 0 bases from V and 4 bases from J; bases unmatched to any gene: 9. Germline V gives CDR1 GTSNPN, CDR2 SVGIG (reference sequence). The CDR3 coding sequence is TGTGCCTGGAGTGTCCAGACTAGCCCCCGATACGAGCAGTACTTC. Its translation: CAWSVQTSPRYEQYF.

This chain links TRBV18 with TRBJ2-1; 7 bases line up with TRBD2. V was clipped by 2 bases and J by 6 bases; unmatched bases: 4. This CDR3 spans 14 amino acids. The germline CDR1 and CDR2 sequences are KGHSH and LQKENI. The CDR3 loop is CASSPWRERNEQFF. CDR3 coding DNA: TGTGCCAGCTCACCATGGCGGGAGCGCAATGAGCAGTTCTTC.

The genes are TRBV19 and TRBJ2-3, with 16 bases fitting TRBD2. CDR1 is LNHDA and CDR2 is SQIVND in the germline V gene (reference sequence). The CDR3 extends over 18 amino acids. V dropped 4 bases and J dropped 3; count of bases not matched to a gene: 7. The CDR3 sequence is CASSTGLAGGILTDTQYF. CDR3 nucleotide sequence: TGTGCCAGTAGTACGGGACTAGCGGGAGGGATATTAACAGATACGCAGTATTTT.

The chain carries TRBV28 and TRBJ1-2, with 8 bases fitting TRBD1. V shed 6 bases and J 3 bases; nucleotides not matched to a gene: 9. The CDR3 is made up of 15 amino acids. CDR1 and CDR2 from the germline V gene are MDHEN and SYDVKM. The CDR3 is CASSKTGEFDYGYTF. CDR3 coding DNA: TGTGCCAGCAGCAAGACAGGGGAGTTTGACTATGGCTACACCTTC.

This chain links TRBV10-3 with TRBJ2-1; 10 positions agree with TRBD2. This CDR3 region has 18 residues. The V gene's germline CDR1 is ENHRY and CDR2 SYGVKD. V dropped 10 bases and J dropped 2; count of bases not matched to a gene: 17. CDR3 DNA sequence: TGTGCCAGCTCCCTTGGGGCTAGCGGGAGAGGGGCCTACAATGAGCAGTTCTTC. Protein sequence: CASSLGASGRGAYNEQFF.

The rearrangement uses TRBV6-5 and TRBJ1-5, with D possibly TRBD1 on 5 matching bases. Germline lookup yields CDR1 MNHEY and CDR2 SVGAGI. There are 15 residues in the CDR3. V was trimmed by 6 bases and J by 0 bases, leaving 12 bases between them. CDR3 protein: CASRQDPYSNQPQHF. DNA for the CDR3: TGTGCCAGCAGACAGGATCCTTATAGCAATCAGCCCCAGCATTTT.

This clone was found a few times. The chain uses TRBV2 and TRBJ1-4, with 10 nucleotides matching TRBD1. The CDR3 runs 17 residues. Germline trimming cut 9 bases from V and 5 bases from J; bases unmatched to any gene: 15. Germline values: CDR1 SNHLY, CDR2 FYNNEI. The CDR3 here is CASRRTGGGGRNEKLFF. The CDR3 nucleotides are TGTGCCAGTCGACGGACAGGGGGAGGGGGACGAAATGAAAAACTGTTTTTT.

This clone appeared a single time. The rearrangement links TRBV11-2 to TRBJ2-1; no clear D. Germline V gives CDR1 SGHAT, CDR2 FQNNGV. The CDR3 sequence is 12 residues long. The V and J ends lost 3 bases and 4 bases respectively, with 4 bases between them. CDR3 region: CASSFKYNEQFF. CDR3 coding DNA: TGTGCCAGCAGCTTTAAATACAATGAGCAGTTCTTC.

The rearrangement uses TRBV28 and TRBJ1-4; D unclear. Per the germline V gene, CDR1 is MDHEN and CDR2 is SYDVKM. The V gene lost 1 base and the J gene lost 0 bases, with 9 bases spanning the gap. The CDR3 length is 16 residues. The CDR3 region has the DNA TGTGCCAGCAGTTTATATACAGTTGCAACTAATGAAAAACTGTTTTTT. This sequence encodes CASSLYTVATNEKLFF.

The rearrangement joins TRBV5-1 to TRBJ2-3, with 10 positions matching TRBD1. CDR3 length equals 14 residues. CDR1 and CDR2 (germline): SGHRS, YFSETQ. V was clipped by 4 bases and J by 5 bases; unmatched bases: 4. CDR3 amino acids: CASSPGQGRDTQYF. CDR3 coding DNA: TGCGCCAGCAGCCCGGGACAGGGGCGAGATACGCAGTATTTT.

CDR3 DNA: TGTGCCACCAGTGGCCCACCCGGGACTAGCGGCTACAATGAGCAGTTCTTC. The encoded protein is CATSGPPGTSGYNEQFF. The chain recombines TRBV24-1 with TRBJ2-1, with TRBD2 matching 11 bases. CDR3 size: 17 residues. J lost 3 bases, V lost 5 bases, and 8 bases had no gene match. The germline V gene has CDR1 KGHDR and CDR2 SFDVKD.

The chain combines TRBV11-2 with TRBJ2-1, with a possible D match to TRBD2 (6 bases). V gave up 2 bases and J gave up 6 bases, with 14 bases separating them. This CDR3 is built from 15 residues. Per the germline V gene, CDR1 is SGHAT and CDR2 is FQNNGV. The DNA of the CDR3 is TGTGCCAGCAGCTTAAGGGGCGGGATACGCAATGAGCAGTTCTTC. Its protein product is CASSLRGGIRNEQFF.

This chain's CDR3 is CASSYGAGTEAFF. For the CDR3, the DNA is TGTGCCAGCAGTTACGGTGCGGGGACTGAAGCTTTCTTT. The chain is built from TRBV6-5 and TRBJ1-1; D is undetermined. V was shortened by 2 bases and J by 5 bases, with 9 bases between the two germline ends. The CDR3 loop spans 13 amino acids. Germline V CDR1 and CDR2: MNHEY, SVGAGI.

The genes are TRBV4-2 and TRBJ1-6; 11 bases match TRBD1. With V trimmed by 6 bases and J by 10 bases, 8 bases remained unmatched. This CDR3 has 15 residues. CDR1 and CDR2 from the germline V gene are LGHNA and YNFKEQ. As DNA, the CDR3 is TGTGCCAGCAGGGCGGGGACAGGGGGTTCCTCACCCCTCCACTTT. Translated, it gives CASRAGTGGSSPLHF.

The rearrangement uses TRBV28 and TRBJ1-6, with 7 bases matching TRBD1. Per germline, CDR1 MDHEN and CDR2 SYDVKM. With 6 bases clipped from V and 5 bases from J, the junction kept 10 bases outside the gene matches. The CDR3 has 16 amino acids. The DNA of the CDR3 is TGTGCCAGCAGCCTATACAGGGGCGTCAATAATTCACCCCTCCACTTT. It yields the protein CASSLYRGVNNSPLHF.